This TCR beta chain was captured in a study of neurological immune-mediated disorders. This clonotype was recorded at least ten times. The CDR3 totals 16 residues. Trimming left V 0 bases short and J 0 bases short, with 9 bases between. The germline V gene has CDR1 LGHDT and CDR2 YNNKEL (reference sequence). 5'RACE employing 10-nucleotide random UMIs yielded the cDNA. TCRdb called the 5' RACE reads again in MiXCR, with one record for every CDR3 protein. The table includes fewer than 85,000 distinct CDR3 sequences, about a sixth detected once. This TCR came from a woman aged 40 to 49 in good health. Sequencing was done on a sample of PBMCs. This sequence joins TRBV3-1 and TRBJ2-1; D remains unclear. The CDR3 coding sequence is TGTGCCAGCAGCCAAGACTCTTTCAGCTCCTACAATGAGCAGTTCTTC. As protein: CASSQDSFSSYNEQFF.